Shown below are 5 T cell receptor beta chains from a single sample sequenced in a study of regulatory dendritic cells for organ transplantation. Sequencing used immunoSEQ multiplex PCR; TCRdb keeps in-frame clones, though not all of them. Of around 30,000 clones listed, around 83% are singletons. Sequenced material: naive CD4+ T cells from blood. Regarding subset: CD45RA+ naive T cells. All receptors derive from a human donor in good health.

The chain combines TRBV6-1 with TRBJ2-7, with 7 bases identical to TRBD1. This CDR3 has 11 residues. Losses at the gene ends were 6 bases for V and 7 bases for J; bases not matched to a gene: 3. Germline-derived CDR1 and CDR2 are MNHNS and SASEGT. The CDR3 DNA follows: TGTGCCAGCAGACAGGGGCAGGAGCAGTACTTC. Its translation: CASRQGQEQYF.

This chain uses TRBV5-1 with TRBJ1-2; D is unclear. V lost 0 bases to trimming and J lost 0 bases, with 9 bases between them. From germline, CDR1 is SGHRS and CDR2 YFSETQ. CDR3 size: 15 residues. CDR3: CASSLAGGANYGYTF. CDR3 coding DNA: TGCGCCAGCAGCTTGGCCGGCGGAGCTAACTATGGCTACACCTTC.

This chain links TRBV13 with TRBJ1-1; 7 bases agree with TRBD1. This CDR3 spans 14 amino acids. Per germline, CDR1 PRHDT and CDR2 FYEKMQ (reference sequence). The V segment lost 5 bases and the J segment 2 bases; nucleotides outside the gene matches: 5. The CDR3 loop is CASSDRQGNTEAFF. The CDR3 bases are TGTGCCAGCAGCGACCGACAGGGTAACACTGAAGCTTTCTTT.

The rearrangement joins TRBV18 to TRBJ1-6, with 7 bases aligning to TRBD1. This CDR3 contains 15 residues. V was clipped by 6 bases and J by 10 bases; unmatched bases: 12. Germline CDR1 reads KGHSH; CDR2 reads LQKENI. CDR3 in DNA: TGTGCCAGCTCGTCCCGGGACAGCCTAATATCACCCCTCCACTTT. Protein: CASSSRDSLISPLHF.

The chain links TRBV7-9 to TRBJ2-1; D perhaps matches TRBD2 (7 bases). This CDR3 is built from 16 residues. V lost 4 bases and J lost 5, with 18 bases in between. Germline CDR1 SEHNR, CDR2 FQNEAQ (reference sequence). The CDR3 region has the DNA TGTGCCAGCAGCTCCCCCCGGGGGGCCCCCCACAATGAGCAGTTCTTC. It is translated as CASSSPRGAPHNEQFF.